This TCR beta chain was documented in a study of breast tumors, draining lymph nodes, adjacent tissues. Study-level findings and limits: Luminal-like breast cancer showed significantly higher tumor–nontumor repertoire similarity than basal-like. Tumors had less TCR diversity than lymph nodes, more than nontumor tissue.

Each CDR3 protein is one row after TCRdb ran MiXCR on the multiplex PCR reads. Of about 47,000 distinct CDR3 sequences listed, 23% are singletons. The CDR3 extends over 17 amino acids. With 3 bases removed from V and 7 bases from J, the gap between germline ends came to 21 bases. Germline V lookup: CDR1 SGHVS, CDR2 FQNEAQ. In this sample, this clonotype turned up many times. Its antigen is undetermined. The sequencing input was breast tumor tissue. The rearrangement joins TRBV7-8 to TRBJ2-2, with D maybe TRBD2 (7 bases). The clonotype originates from a female donor with breast cancer. Some clones in this sample may be carry-over from other donors' samples. The CDR3 DNA sequence: TGTGCCAGCAGCTTCGCCCCTAGGGGGGGGGTTGTCGGGGAGCTGTTTTTT. Encoded protein: CASSFAPRGGVVGELFF.